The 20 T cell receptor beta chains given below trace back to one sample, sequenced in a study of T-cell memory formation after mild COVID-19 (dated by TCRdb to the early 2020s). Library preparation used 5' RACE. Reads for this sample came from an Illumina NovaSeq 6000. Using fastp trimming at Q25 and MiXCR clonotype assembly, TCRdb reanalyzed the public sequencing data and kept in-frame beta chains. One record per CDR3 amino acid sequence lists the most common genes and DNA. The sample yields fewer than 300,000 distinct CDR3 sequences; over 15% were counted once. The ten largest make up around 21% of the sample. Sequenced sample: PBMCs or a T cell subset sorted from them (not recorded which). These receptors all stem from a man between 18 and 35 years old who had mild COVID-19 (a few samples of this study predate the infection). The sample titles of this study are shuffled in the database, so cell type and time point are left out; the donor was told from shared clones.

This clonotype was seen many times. CDR3 nucleotide sequence: TGCAGTGCTACGCTCCGGGACCCTTACGAGCAGTACTTC. It specifies CSATLRDPYEQYF. The V and J genes are TRBV20-1 and TRBJ2-7; D tentatively fits TRBD1 or TRBD2 (5 bases each). CDR3 size: 13 residues. The germline V gene encodes CDR1 DFQATT and CDR2 SNEGSKA (reference sequence). Trimming took 4 bases from V and 4 from J, leaving 14 bases between them.

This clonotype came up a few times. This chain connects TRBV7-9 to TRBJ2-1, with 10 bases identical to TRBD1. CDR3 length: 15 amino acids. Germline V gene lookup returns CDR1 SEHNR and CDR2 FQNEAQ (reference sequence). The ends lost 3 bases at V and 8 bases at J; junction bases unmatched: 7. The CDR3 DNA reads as TGTGCCAGCAGCTTCGGGACAGGGGTTCTCCATGAGCAGTTCTTC. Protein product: CASSFGTGVLHEQFF.

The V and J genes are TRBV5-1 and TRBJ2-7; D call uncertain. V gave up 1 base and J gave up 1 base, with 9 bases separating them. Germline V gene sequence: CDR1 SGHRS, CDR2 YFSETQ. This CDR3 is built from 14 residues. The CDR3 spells CASSLNVPSYEQYF. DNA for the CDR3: TGCGCCAGCAGCTTGAACGTTCCATCCTACGAGCAGTACTTC.

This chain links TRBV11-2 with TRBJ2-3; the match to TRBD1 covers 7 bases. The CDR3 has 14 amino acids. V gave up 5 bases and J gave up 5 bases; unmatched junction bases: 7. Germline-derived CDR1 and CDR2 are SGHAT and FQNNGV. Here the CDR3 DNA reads TGTGCCAGCAGCCTCGACAGGGAACTAGATACGCAGTATTTT. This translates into CASSLDRELDTQYF.

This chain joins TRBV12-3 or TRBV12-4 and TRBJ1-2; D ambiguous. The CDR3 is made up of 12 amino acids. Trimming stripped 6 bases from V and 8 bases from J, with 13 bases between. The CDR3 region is CASSPSPGGYTF. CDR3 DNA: TGTGCCAGCAGCCCTAGTCCGGGGGGCTACACCTTC.

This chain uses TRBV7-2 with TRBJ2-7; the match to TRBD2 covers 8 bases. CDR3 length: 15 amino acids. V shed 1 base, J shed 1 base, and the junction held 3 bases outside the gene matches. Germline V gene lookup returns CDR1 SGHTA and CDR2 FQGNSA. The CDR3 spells CASSLVAGPSYEQYF. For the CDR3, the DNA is TGTGCCAGCAGCTTAGTAGCGGGACCTTCCTACGAGCAGTACTTC.

The CDR3 here is CASSQDSNSYEQYV. The CDR3 region has the DNA TGTGCCAGCAGCCAAGATTCAAACTCCTACGAGCAGTACGTC. The chain carries TRBV14 and TRBJ2-7; D gene uncertain. Trimming took off 0 bases at V and 0 bases at J, with 6 bases between the two ends. CDR3 size: 14 residues. Germline lookup yields CDR1 SGHDN and CDR2 FVKESK.

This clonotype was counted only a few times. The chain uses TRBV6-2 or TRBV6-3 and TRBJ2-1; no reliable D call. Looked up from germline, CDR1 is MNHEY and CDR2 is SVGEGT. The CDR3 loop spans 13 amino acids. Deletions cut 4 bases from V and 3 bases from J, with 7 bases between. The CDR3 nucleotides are TGTGCCAGCAGTTTGCCCTACTACAATGAGCAGTTCTTC. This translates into CASSLPYYNEQFF.

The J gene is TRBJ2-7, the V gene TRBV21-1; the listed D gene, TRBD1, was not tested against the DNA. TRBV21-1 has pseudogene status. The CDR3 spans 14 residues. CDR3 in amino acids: CASSNRDTLYEQYV. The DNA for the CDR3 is TGTGCCAGCAGCAATCGGGACACCTTGTACGAGCAGTACGTC.

This chain's CDR3 is CASPPSDGTEAFF. The CDR3 bases are TGTGCCTCCCCCCCTTCAGATGGCACTGAAGCTTTCTTT. The chain is built from TRBV19 and TRBJ1-1, with D unclear. The CDR3 has 13 residues. V lost 11 bases and J 4 bases, leaving 17 bases between the germline ends. Germline assignment: CDR1 LNHDA and CDR2 SQIVND (reference sequence). The full variable domain, with the rest looked up from reference TRBV19 and TRBJ1-1, is DGGITQSPKYLFRKEGQNVTLSCEQNLNHDAMYWYRQDPGQGLRLIYYSQIVNDFQKGDIAEGYSVSREKKESFPLTVTSAQKNPTAFYLCASPPSDGTEAFFGQGTRLTVV.

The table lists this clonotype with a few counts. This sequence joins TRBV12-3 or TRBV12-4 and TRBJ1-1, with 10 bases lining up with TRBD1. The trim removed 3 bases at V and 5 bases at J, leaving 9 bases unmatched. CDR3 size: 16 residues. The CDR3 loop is CASSFRRQGARTEAFF. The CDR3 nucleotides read TGTGCCAGCAGTTTTCGCCGACAGGGGGCGCGGACTGAAGCTTTCTTT.

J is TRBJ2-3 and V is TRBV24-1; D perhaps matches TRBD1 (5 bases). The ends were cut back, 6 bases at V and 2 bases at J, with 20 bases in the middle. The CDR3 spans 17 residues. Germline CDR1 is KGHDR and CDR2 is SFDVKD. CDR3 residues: CATSSPKGASDTDTQYF. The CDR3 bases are TGTGCCACCAGTTCCCCTAAAGGGGCAAGTGACACAGATACGCAGTATTTT.

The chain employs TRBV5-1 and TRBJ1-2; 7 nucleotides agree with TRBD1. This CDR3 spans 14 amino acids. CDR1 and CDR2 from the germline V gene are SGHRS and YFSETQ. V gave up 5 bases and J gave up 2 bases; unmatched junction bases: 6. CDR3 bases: TGCGCCAGCAGAGAACAGGGGTTGAACTATGGCTACACCTTC. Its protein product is CASREQGLNYGYTF.

CDR3: CATRLALNTDTQYF. CDR3 nucleotides: TGTGCCACGAGACTAGCTCTAAACACAGATACGCAGTATTTT. This chain joins TRBV10-3 and TRBJ2-3; 7 bases match TRBD2. Losses at the gene ends were 10 bases for V and 2 bases for J; bases not matched to a gene: 9. The CDR3 consists of 14 residues. Per germline, CDR1 ENHRY and CDR2 SYGVKD.

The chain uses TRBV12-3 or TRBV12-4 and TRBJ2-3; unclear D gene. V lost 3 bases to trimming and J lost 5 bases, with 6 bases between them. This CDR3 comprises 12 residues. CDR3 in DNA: TGTGCCAGCAGTTTTTATGTAGATACGCAGTATTTT. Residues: CASSFYVDTQYF.

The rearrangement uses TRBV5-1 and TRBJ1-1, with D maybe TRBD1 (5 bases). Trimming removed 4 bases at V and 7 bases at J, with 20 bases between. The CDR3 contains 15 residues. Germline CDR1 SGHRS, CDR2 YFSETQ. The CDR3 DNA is TGCGCCAGCAGCGGTAATTCAGGGTTTGGCAGTGAAGCTTTCTTT. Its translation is CASSGNSGFGSEAFF.

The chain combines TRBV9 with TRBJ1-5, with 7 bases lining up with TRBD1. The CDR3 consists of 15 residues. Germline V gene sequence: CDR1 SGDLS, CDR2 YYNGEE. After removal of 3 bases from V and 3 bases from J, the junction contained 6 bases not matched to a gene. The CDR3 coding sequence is TGTGCCAGCAGCGCCCAGGGACAGCTCAATCAGCCCCAGCATTTT. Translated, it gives CASSAQGQLNQPQHF. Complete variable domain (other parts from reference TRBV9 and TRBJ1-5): DSGVTQTPKHLITATGQRVTLRCSPRSGDLSVYWYQQSLDQGLQFLIQYYNGEERAKGNILERFSAQQFPDLHSELNLSSLELGDSALYFCASSAQGQLNQPQHFGDGTRLSIL.

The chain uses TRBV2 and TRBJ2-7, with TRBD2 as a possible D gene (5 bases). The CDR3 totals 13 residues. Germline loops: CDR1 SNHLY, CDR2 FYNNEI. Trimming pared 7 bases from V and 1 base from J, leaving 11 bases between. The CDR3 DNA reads TGTGCCAGCACCCCACTAGGGTCCTACGAGCAGTACTTC. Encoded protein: CASTPLGSYEQYF.

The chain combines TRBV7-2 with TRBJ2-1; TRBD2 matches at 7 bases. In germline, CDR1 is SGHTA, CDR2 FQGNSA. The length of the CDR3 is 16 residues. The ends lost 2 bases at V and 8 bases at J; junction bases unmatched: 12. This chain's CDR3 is CASSLSFGAGRHEQFF. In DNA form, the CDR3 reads TGTGCCAGCAGCTTATCGTTTGGAGCGGGGCGTCATGAGCAGTTCTTC.

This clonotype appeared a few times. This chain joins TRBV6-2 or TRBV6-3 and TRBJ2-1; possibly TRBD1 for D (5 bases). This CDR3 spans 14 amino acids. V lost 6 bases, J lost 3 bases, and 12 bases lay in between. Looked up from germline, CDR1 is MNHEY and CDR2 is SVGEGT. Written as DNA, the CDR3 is TGTGCCAGCAGCGGAATCCAGGGCTACAATGAGCAGTTCTTC. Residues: CASSGIQGYNEQFF.